This entry describes one TCR beta chain. Its antigen is currently unknown. This entry belongs to a study of cytomegalovirus exposure and HLA in healthy donors. Findings and limits, study-wide: That first-cohort TCR clusters tended to co-occur in the 90 to 150 validation repertoires was found in a later analysis.

The donors were members of the validation cohort comprising some 130 subjects, separate from the roughly 650-subject first cohort. Germline V gene lookup returns CDR1 MNHEY and CDR2 SMNVEV (reference sequence). This CDR3 has 18 residues. V was cut by 5 bases and J by 0 bases, with 22 bases left in between. Repertoires were generated with immunoSEQ multiplex PCR, while TCRdb's copy carries only in-frame clones and drops some. The sample records roughly 100,000 clones, about 88% being singletons. V gene TRBV27 combines with J gene TRBJ1-2; D remains unclear. The material sequenced was PBMCs. The clonotype comes from a young woman in good health and CMV-seropositive. CDR3 coding DNA: TGTGCCAGCAGTCCCGATTCGAGGAACTTCCGGGCTAACTATGGCTACACCTTC. Residues: CASSPDSRNFRANYGYTF.